The source of this TCR beta chain is a study of T cells expressing NK-cell markers. Study as a whole: Sorted CD3+CD56+NKG2C+, CD3+CD56+NKG2C- and CD3+CD56-NKG2C+ T cells provided the TCR beta repertoires. Overall study results and limits: Among CD8+ T cells from five or six donors, dominant NKG2C+ clonotypes accounted for roughly 1.0-7.0%. A handful of donors showed these clonotypes also leading the CD3+CD56-NKG2C+ fraction.

Using the 5' RACE reads, TCRdb records one entry per CDR3 protein without DNA. This repertoire comprises about 410,000 distinct CDR3 sequences; its ten largest clones make up around 11%. Germline assignment: CDR1 KGHDR and CDR2 SFDVKD. The CDR3 runs to 16 residues. For this clonotype: What it recognizes is unknown.

The V gene is TRBV24-1, the J gene TRBJ2-1; TCRdb reports TRBD2, a call that lacks DNA to check it against. The sequence derives from a woman in her forties or fifties in good health. The specimen was blood T cells: a sorted CD56 or NKG2C T cell subset, CD4+ or CD8+ T cells, or bulk PBMC T cells (not recorded which). This CDR3 is CATSDMEGLAYNEQFF.